Reported below is one TCR beta chain. No antigen is known for it. The CDR3 length is 15 residues. Trimming took off 2 bases at V and 3 bases at J, with 14 bases between the two ends. CDR1 and CDR2 from the germline V gene are SGHKS and YYEKEE (reference sequence). The data were produced by immunoSEQ multiplex PCR, yet TCRdb's version contains in-frame clones alone and is incomplete. The table shows under 200,000 clones, with 90% occurring only once. This sample is drawn from a study of T cell responses to AZD1222 COVID-19 vaccine. Findings and caveats of the study: Spike-specific TCRs gained breadth and depth after people received two AZD1222 doses.

The specimen comprised peripheral blood, sampled on day 0 of AZD1222 vaccination. This TCR came from an adult in good health. This rearrangement joins TRBV5-5 to TRBJ1-1; tentative D call: TRBD1 (5 bases). For the CDR3, the DNA is TGTGCCAGCAGCTTCCCAGGGAGAGACTACACTGAAGCTTTCTTT. Its protein is CASSFPGRDYTEAFF.